This T cell receptor (beta chain) was identified in a study of blood T cell repertoires in COVID-19. In the study overall: The analysed material was cDNA or gDNA that came from T cells, B-cell-depleted T cells, or PBMCs.

Germline assignment: CDR1 SGHTA and CDR2 FQGTGA. The V gene lost 8 bases and the J gene lost 8 bases, with 22 bases spanning the gap. The CDR3 contains 15 residues. The protocol was immunoSEQ multiplex PCR, while the TCRdb copy is restricted to in-frame clones and leaves out a portion. The sample carries 90,000 to 100,000 clones, roughly 89% recorded once. Input material: peripheral blood. The sequence was obtained from a man aged 55 to 70 with COVID-19, enrolled during active disease. The rearrangement links TRBV7-3 to TRBJ1-3, with D tentatively TRBD1 (6 bases). CDR3 in DNA: TGTGCCAGCTGCTATCCTCAGGGGTGGGCGTACACCATATATTTT. Its translation is CASCYPQGWAYTIYF.